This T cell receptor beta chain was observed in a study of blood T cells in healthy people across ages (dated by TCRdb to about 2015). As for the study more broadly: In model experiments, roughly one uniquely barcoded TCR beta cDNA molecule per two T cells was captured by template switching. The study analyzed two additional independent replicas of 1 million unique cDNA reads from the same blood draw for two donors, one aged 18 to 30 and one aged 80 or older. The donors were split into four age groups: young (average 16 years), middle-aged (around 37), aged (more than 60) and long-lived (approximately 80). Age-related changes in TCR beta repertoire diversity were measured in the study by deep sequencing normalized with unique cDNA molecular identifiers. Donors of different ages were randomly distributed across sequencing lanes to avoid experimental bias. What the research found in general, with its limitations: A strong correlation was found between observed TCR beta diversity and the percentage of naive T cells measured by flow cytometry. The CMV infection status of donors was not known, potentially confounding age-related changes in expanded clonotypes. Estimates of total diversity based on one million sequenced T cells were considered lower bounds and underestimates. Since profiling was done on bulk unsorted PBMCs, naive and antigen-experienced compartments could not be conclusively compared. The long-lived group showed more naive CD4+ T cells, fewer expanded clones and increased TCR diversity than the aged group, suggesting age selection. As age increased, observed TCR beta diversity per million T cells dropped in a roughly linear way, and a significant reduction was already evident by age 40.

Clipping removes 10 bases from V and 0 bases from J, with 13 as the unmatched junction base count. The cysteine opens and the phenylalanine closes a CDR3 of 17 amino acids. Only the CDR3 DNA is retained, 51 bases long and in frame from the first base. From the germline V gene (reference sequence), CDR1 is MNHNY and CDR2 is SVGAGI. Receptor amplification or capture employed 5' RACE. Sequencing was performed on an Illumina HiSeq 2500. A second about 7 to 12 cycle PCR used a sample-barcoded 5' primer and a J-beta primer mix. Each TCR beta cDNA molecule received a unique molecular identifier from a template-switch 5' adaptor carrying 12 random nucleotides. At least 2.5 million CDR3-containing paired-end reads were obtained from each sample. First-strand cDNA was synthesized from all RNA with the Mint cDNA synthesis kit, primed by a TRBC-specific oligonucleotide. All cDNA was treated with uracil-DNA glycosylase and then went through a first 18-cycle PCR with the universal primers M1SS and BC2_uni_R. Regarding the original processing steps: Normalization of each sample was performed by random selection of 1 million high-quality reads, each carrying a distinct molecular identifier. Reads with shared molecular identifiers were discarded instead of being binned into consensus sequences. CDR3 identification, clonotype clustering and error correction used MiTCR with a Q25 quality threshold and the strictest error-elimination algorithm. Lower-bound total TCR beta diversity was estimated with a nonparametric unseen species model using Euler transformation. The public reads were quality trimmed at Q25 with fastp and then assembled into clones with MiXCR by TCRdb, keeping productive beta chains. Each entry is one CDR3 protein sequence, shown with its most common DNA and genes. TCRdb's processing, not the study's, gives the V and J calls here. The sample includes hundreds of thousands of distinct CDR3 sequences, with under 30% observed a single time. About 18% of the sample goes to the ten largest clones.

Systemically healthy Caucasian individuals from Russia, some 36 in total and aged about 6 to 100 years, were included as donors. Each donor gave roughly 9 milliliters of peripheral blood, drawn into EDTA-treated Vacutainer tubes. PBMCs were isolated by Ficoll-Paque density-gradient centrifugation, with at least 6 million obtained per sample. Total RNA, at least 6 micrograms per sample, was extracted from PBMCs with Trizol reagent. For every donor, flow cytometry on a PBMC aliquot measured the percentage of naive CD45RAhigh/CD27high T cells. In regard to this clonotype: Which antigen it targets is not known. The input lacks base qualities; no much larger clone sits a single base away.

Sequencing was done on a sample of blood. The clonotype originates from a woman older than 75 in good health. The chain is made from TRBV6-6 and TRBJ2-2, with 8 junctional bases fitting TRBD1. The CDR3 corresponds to CATSYFLGQANTGELFF. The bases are TGTGCCACGAGCTACTTCTTGGGACAGGCGAACACCGGGGAGCTGTTTTTT.